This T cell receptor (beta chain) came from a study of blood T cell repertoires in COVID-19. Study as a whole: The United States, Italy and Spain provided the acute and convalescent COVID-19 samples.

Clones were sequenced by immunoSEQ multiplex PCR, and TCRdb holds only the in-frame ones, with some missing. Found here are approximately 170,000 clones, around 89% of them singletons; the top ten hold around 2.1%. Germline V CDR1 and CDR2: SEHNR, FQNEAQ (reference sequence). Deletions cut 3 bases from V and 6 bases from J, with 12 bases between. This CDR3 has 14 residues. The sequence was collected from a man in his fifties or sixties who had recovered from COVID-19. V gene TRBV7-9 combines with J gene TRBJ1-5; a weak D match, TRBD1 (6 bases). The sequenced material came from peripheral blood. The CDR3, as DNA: TGTGCCAGCAGCTTCGGGGGGCGAGGTCAGCCCCAGCATTTT. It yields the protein CASSFGGRGQPQHF.